These 8 T cell receptor beta chains share one sample of origin, sequenced in a study of high-grade serous ovarian cancer treatment subgroups. The tumor samples were collected prior to definitive surgery or chemotherapy. Measured with immunoSEQ multiplex PCR; TCRdb has only the in-frame clones, and not every one. This sample has approximately 4,200 clones, with under 85% found just once. Material for sequencing was tumor tissue. The receptors stem from a human donor with high-grade serous ovarian cancer.

This chain connects TRBV10-3 to TRBJ2-3; 12 bases fit TRBD2. Germline-derived CDR1 and CDR2 are ENHRY and SYGVKD. This CDR3 has 20 residues. V lost 2 bases, J lost 0 bases, and 12 bases stayed unmatched. The CDR3 DNA reads as TGTGCCATCAGTGAGCCGGCTAGCGGGGGGGAAGGTGCTAGCACAGATACGCAGTATTTT. This sequence encodes CAISEPASGGEGASTDTQYF.

The chain recombines TRBV7-9 with TRBJ2-5, with D perhaps TRBD2 (6 bases). From germline, CDR1 is SEHNR and CDR2 FQNEAQ (reference sequence). The length of the CDR3 is 15 residues. V was clipped by 1 base and J by 4 bases, with 13 bases between them. The CDR3 loop reads CASSLDGRRGETQYF. CDR3 DNA: TGTGCCAGCAGCTTAGACGGCAGGAGGGGAGAGACCCAGTACTTC.

The J gene is TRBJ2-1, the V gene TRBV5-1, with 7 bases fitting TRBD2. This CDR3 is built from 14 residues. V lost 4 bases, J lost 7 bases, and 8 bases stayed unmatched. The germline V gene has CDR1 SGHRS and CDR2 YFSETQ. The CDR3 is CASSVLLGGNEQFF. The CDR3 DNA is TGCGCCAGCAGCGTTCTTCTCGGGGGGAATGAGCAGTTCTTC.

CDR3 sequence reads: CASALGVADTQYF. Here the CDR3 DNA reads TGTGCCAGCGCTCTAGGGGTAGCAGATACGCAGTATTTT. The V and J genes are TRBV4-2 and TRBJ2-3; D is perhaps TRBD1 (5 bases). Per germline, CDR1 LGHNA and CDR2 YNFKEQ. This CDR3 has 13 amino acids. Trimming stripped 8 bases from V and 4 bases from J, with 13 bases between.

This clone was observed a few times. CDR3 in amino acids: CASSIPGTDTQYF. DNA of the CDR3: TGTGCCAGCAGCATCCCGGGTACAGATACGCAGTATTTT. V is TRBV13 and J is TRBJ2-3, with D unresolved. The ends were cut back, 5 bases at V and 3 bases at J, with 9 bases in the middle. This CDR3 spans 13 amino acids. Per germline, CDR1 PRHDT and CDR2 FYEKMQ (reference sequence). Complete variable domain (other parts from reference TRBV13 and TRBJ2-3): AAGVIQSPRHLIKEKRETATLKCYPIPRHDTVYWYQQGPGQDPQFLISFYEKMQSDKGSIPDRFSAQQFSDYHSELNMSSLELGDSALYFCASSIPGTDTQYFGPGTRLTVL.

The rearrangement joins TRBV5-1 to TRBJ1-1, with D unclear. Germline V gene data show CDR1 as SGHRS and CDR2 as YFSETQ. This CDR3 is 14 amino acids long. The V gene lost 5 bases and the J gene lost 6 bases, with 17 bases spanning the gap. CDR3 DNA: TGCGCCAGCAGGCACGGGAGAGGTTTGTCTGAAGCTTTCTTT. This gives the protein CASRHGRGLSEAFF. The whole variable domain, filled in from reference TRBV5-1 and TRBJ1-1, reads KAGVTQTPRYLIKTRGQQVTLSCSPISGHRSVSWYQQTPGQGLQFLFEYFSETQRNKGNFPGRFSGRQFSNSRSEMNVSTLELGDSALYLCASRHGRGLSEAFFGQGTRLTVV.

The rearrangement links TRBV4-1 to TRBJ2-1; 10 bases are shared with TRBD2. Germline V CDR1 and CDR2: MGHRA, YSYEKL. V lost 0 bases, J lost 4 bases, and 6 bases stayed unmatched. CDR3 length: 17 amino acids. CDR3 loop: CASSQDPTSGIYNEQFF. CDR3 in DNA: TGCGCCAGCAGCCAAGATCCCACTAGCGGGATATACAATGAGCAGTTCTTC.

A word on this clone: Likely a read error: the CDR3 ends without its conserved phenylalanine or tryptophan. No DNA is shown, since the ends of the CDR3 on it are uncertain; the CDR3 is the one TCRdb lists. This rearrangement joins TRBV6-9 to TRBJ1-2. Counting both end residues, the CDR3 totals 14 amino acids. Germline loops: CDR1 MNHGY, CDR2 SVAAGI. The CDR3 region is CASSGATPYGKTYG.